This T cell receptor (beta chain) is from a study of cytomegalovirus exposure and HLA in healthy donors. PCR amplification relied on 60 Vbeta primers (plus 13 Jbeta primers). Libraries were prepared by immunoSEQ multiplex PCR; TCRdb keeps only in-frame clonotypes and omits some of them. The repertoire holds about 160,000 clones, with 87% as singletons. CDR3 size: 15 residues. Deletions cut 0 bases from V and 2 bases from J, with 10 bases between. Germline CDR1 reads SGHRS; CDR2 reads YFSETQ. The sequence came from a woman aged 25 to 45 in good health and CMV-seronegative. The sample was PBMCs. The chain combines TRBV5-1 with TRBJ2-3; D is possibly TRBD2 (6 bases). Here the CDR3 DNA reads TGCGCCAGCAGCTTGGTGGAGGGCCCCACAGATACGCAGTATTTT. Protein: CASSLVEGPTDTQYF.